Detailed here is one TCR beta chain. The clone's antigen remains unknown. There are no base qualities to consult, and no much larger clone falls within one base. The record originates from a study of T cell responses to AZD1222 COVID-19 vaccine (dated by TCRdb to about 2021). Regarding the research as a whole: A total of under 250 trial participants underwent TCR sequencing, of whom about 200 had received two doses of AZD1222 and around 26 had received two doses of the MenACWY control vaccine. Enrollment into the trials was organized by age into subgroups of 18-55, 56-69 and 70-plus years, and those subgroups contained approximately 150, 30 and 60 TCR-sequenced participants, respectively. What the work shows at the level of the full study, not this receptor alone: The vaccine-associated CD4 TCRs covered the entire spike protein, and the dominant responses fell in regions 160-218 and 743-854. The 56-69-year group was small, and its depth increase did not reach significance, likely because of low power. Only five or six AZD1222 recipients were SARS-CoV-2 seropositive at baseline, limiting conclusions about previously exposed vaccinees. Most participants were white British and females outnumbered males, and the authors suggested that clonal diversity may have been underestimated. After two AZD1222 doses, both the breadth and the depth of spike-specific TCRs were significantly higher than at day 0 and than in MenACWY recipients. Reportedly, almost half of the unique spike-specific TCRs recognized epitopes lying outside the regions that are mutated in the B.1.351 and B.1.1.7 variants. Because no day 14 peak-response samples were available, repertoires were characterized only after the peak T cell response.

The CDR3 regions of human TCRbeta chains were subjected to immunosequencing. The study's processing was this. Repertoire TCRs were matched against a reference library of SARS-CoV-2-specific TCRs generated with the MIRA antigen-specificity platform. Breadth was defined as the fraction of unique TCRs that were SARS-CoV-2-associated. Depth was defined as the fraction of total T cells that were SARS-CoV-2-associated. Using the MIRA data, every spike-specific TCR was mapped to the spike region that the TCR reacted to and assigned to either a CD4 or a CD8 class. Log10-transformed breadth and depth values were compared by one-way ANOVA with Sidak's multiple comparisons tests. Imported from immuneACCESS, the table was reduced by TCRdb to in-frame sequences with V and J called. These copies leave out some clones; in studies compared against another copy, an unresolved V gene accounts for under half, and the cause of the remainder is not known. Clone size and the V and J calls come from that table; the DNA yielded D and trimming. For this sample there are some 100,000 clones; around 89% appear just once. The ten largest make up about 2.5% of the sample.

The meaning of the sample's time point label: about 28 days (+/-7) after the second vaccine dose. AZD1222 recipients given second doses at about 4 weeks or at about 12 weeks were pooled, since spike-specific TCR depth and breadth were not found to differ between the two schedules. Vaccinee samples were obtained from the UK trials COV001 and COV002, which included a single-blind randomized controlled phase 2/3 trial of AZD1222 (ChAdOx1 nCoV-19) in healthy adults. For TCRbeta chain sequencing, PBMC samples were collected from trial participants at day 0 and at day 28 after the second dose. V is cut back by 4 bases and J by 3 bases, with 10 bases in the junction unmatched. The germline V gene specifies KGHSH as CDR1 and LQKENI as CDR2. Spanning cysteine to phenylalanine, the CDR3 consists of 17 amino acids. This entry keeps only the CDR3 DNA: 51 bases, framed from base 1.

The sequencing here drew on peripheral blood, taken 28 days after the second AZD1222 dose. This receptor was taken from an adult who received the AZD1222 COVID-19 vaccine. The chain is encoded by TRBV18 joined to TRBJ2-1; TRBD2 fits 9 bases in the junction. The nucleotides read TGTGCCAGCTCACTGGGTAGCGGGAGTCGGGGCTACAATGAGCAGTTCTTC. This is translated as CASSLGSGSRGYNEQFF.